The entry below describes one T cell receptor beta chain. The germline gives CDR1 LGHNA, CDR2 YNFKEQ. Trimming pared 1 base from V and 3 bases from J, leaving 19 bases between. CDR3 length: 18 residues. Some clones are missing from TCRdb's copy, which holds only in-frame ones; the method was immunoSEQ multiplex PCR. The repertoire holds about 46,000 clones, with roughly 90% as singletons. This entry comes from a study of blood T cell repertoires in COVID-19. Background on the study: Acute and convalescent COVID-19 specimens originated in the United States, Italy and Spain.

The J gene is TRBJ2-1, the V gene TRBV4-2; D perhaps matches TRBD1 (7 bases). Material for sequencing was peripheral blood. The TCR was taken from a man between 60 and 70 years old with acute or convalescent COVID-19. The DNA for the CDR3 is TGTGCCAGCAGCCAAGCCGTGACCGGGGGACAGTTCTACAATGAGCAGTTCTTC. Translating gives CASSQAVTGGQFYNEQFF.